Presented here are 26 T cell receptor beta chains from one specimen sequenced in a study of T cell repertoires in cytomegalovirus infection. These receptors' antigens are unknown. MiXCR, run by TCRdb on the reads, gives a single entry per CDR3 protein. Counted here are approximately 300,000 distinct CDR3 sequences, almost 30% occurring once; the ten biggest clones make up roughly 20%. The material sequenced was cultured PBMCs, taken from culture after CMV antigen stimulation. These receptors originate from a human donor in good health (CMV status not recorded). Some clones in this sample may be carry-over from other donors' samples.

The chain uses TRBV5-4 and TRBJ2-1; a weak D match, TRBD2 (6 bases). Germline assignment: CDR1 SGHNT and CDR2 YYREEE (reference sequence). The CDR3 has 16 residues. V lost 5 bases to trimming and J lost 0 bases, with 15 bases between them. CDR3 nucleotides: TGTGCCAGCAGAATTTTATCGGGGGACTCCTACAATGAGCAGTTCTTC. Translating gives CASRILSGDSYNEQFF.

In its sample, this clonotype was seen once. This chain joins TRBV29-1 and TRBJ2-1; D is ambiguous. The germline CDR1 and CDR2 sequences are SQVTM and ANQGSEA. The CDR3 covers 14 residues. The V and J ends lost 4 bases and 0 bases respectively, with 10 bases between them. Here the CDR3 DNA reads TGCAGCGTTGTAATTTTTAGCTCCTACAATGAGCAGTTCTTC. It yields the protein CSVVIFSSYNEQFF.

This clonotype has just a few counts. The V call is TRBV27, the J call TRBJ1-6; D is perhaps TRBD1 (6 bases). CDR1 and CDR2 (germline): MNHEY, SMNVEV (reference sequence). The length of the CDR3 is 14 residues. Trimming removed 5 bases from V and 8 bases from J, with 13 bases in between. CDR3 DNA sequence: TGTGCCAGCAGTAGAAGGGACACTTATTCACCCCTCCACTTT. Its translation: CASSRRDTYSPLHF.

This chain connects TRBV29-1 to TRBJ1-1; D uncertain. The CDR3 is made up of 13 amino acids. V lost 4 bases and J 1 base, leaving 10 bases between the germline ends. In germline, CDR1 is SQVTM, CDR2 ANQGSEA. The DNA for the CDR3 is TGCAGCGTTGTGCCAGCAACGAACACTGAAGCTTTCTTT. Translating it yields CSVVPATNTEAFF.

The rearrangement links TRBV7-2 to TRBJ1-5; the D is unclear. The CDR3 contains 13 residues. Trimming took off 1 base at V and 9 bases at J, with 10 bases between the two ends. Germline-derived CDR1 and CDR2 are SGHTA and FQGNSA. The CDR3 DNA is TGTGCCAGCAGCTTAGAGGGCTGGGGGCCCCAGCATTTT. The encoded protein is CASSLEGWGPQHF.

The CDR3 reads CASSLWGTGGESNQPQHF. As DNA, the CDR3 is TGTGCCAGCAGTTTATGGGGGACAGGGGGCGAGAGCAATCAGCCCCAGCATTTT. The chain couples TRBV28 to TRBJ1-5; 12 nucleotides match TRBD1. V lost 0 bases, J lost 1 base, and 4 bases stayed unmatched. CDR3 length equals 18 residues. Germline loops: CDR1 MDHEN, CDR2 SYDVKM.

This CDR3 reads CASSGQRNNNEQFF. In nucleotides, the CDR3 is TGTGCCAGCAGCGGGCAAAGGAATAACAATGAGCAGTTCTTC. The chain employs TRBV7-6 and TRBJ2-1; D not resolved. V dropped 5 bases and J dropped 5 bases, with 13 bases sitting between them. This CDR3 region has 14 residues. From germline, CDR1 is SGHVS and CDR2 FNYEAQ.

This clonotype has only a few counts. The rearrangement uses TRBV10-3 and TRBJ2-3; 10 nucleotides match TRBD2. This CDR3 has 14 residues. The V gene's germline CDR1 is ENHRY and CDR2 SYGVKD. With V trimmed by 10 bases and J by 0 bases, 4 bases remained unmatched. CDR3 DNA sequence: TGTGCCACCCGAGCGGGAGGGAGCACAGATACGCAGTATTTT. Protein sequence: CATRAGGSTDTQYF.

This clonotype was seen a handful of times. This sequence joins TRBV7-6 and TRBJ2-5; D is perhaps TRBD2 (6 bases). The V gene lost 2 bases and the J gene lost 3 bases, with 10 bases spanning the gap. CDR1 is SGHVS, CDR2 FNYEAQ, per germline. This CDR3 is built from 14 residues. CDR3 sequence reads: CASSLLAKEETQYF. The CDR3 bases are TGTGCCAGCAGCTTACTAGCGAAGGAAGAGACCCAGTACTTC.

Only one count was recorded for this clonotype. This sequence joins TRBV20-1 and TRBJ2-1, with 12 bases lining up with TRBD2. Germline V gene lookup returns CDR1 DFQATT and CDR2 SNEGSKA (reference sequence). J gave up 5 bases and V 3 bases, and 5 bases lay outside the gene matches. This CDR3 is 15 amino acids long. The CDR3, as DNA: TGCAGTGCTAGGCGACTAGCGGGAGATAACAATGAGCAGTTCTTC. It encodes CSARRLAGDNNEQFF.

V gene TRBV7-9 combines with J gene TRBJ2-5; possibly TRBD1 or TRBD2 for D (6 bases each). This CDR3 region has 13 residues. Trimming took off 6 bases at V and 5 bases at J, with 13 bases between the two ends. Germline assignment: CDR1 SEHNR and CDR2 FQNEAQ (reference sequence). CDR3 coding DNA: TGTGCCAGCAGGGGGGGCTCTCGGGAGACCCAGTACTTC. This translates into CASRGGSRETQYF.

This clonotype has more than one count but fewer than ten. V and J are TRBV20-1 and TRBJ2-3; D is perhaps TRBD1 or TRBD2 (6 bases each). Germline assignment: CDR1 DFQATT and CDR2 SNEGSKA (reference sequence). V lost 5 bases and J 7 bases, leaving 13 bases between the germline ends. CDR3 length: 12 residues. The CDR3 DNA reads TGCAGTGCTGAGACGGGGGCTAATACGCAGTATTTT. Translated: CSAETGANTQYF.

A single count supports this clonotype. CDR3 residues: CASSSGPTGAHYNEQFF. CDR3 in DNA: TGTGCCAGCAGCTCAGGGCCTACGGGGGCCCACTACAATGAGCAGTTCTTC. The rearrangement uses TRBV7-9 and TRBJ2-1; TRBD1 or TRBD2 may be the D gene (6 bases each). Trimming took 4 bases from V and 3 from J, leaving 19 bases between them. The CDR3 is 17 amino acids. CDR1 and CDR2 (germline): SEHNR, FQNEAQ (reference sequence).

J is TRBJ1-5 and V is TRBV7-6; D gene unclear. Trimming shortened V by 5 bases and J by 4 bases, and 9 bases separated the two germline ends. Looked up from germline, CDR1 is SGHVS and CDR2 is FNYEAQ. The length of the CDR3 is 13 residues. CDR3 bases: TGTGCCAGCAGCCCTGGGTGGAATCAGCCCCAGCATTTT. It codes for CASSPGWNQPQHF.

This clonotype turned up a few times. J is TRBJ2-3 and V is TRBV9; 10 positions agree with TRBD2. This CDR3 region has 15 residues. Germline V gene data show CDR1 as SGDLS and CDR2 as YYNGEE. The trim removed 4 bases at V and 2 bases at J, leaving 4 bases unmatched. The CDR3 DNA reads TGTGCCAGCAGCCCTCTAGCGGGAGCCACAGATACGCAGTATTTT. Translating gives CASSPLAGATDTQYF.

The sample holds a few counts of this clonotype. V gene TRBV6-5 combines with J gene TRBJ1-1; D is uncertain. CDR3 length: 16 amino acids. Germline assignment: CDR1 MNHEY and CDR2 SVGAGI. Trimming cost V 2 bases and J 0 bases, with 13 bases left between them. The CDR3 bases are TGTGCCAGCAGTTACGGGAGGGATCGACTGAACACTGAAGCTTTCTTT. It codes for CASSYGRDRLNTEAFF.

This clonotype was seen only a few times. The chain recombines TRBV27 with TRBJ1-1; D not resolved. CDR3 length: 16 residues. Germline loops: CDR1 MNHEY, CDR2 SMNVEV (reference sequence). V lost 0 bases, J lost 1 base, and 12 bases lay in between. In DNA, the CDR3 is TGTGCCAGCAGTTTATCAACGGTTCCCTCGAACACTGAAGCTTTCTTT. It translates to CASSLSTVPSNTEAFF.

The chain links TRBV7-4 to TRBJ2-1; the match to TRBD2 covers 11 bases. The CDR3 is 16 amino acids. Germline V gene lookup returns CDR1 SGHVT and CDR2 SQSDAQ. Germline trimming cut 6 bases from V and 6 bases from J; bases unmatched to any gene: 10. The CDR3 region has the DNA TGTGCCAGCAGTTCCGGTAGCGGGAGGGGGATCAATGAGCAGTTCTTC. Translating it yields CASSSGSGRGINEQFF.

The genes are TRBV5-6 and TRBJ2-1, with 8 bases fitting TRBD2. CDR3 length: 15 residues. Trimming cost V 5 bases and J 0 bases; bases outside gene matches: 4. Germline lookup yields CDR1 SGHDT and CDR2 YYEEEE. The CDR3 coding sequence is TGTGCCAGCAGGTCTAGCGGGTACTCCTACAATGAGCAGTTCTTC. Amino acids: CASRSSGYSYNEQFF.

About this clonotype itself: A read error is likely, as this CDR3 ends without the conserved phenylalanine or tryptophan. CDR3 in DNA: TGTGCCAGCAGGGATAGCACAGATACGCAGTATTTA. Its translation is CASRDSTDTQYL. The chain has TRBV7-9 and TRBJ2-3; D gene uncertain. The germline V gene encodes CDR1 SEHNR and CDR2 FQNEAQ (reference sequence). V gave up 6 bases and J gave up 0 bases, with 4 bases separating them. This CDR3 has 12 amino acids.

As regards this clonotype: Germline and junction disagree at one end, which may indicate a read error. The chain uses TRBV28 and TRBJ1-2, with a possible D match to TRBD1 (6 bases). Germline values: CDR1 MDHEN, CDR2 SYDVKM. CDR3 length: 14 residues. CDR3 protein: CASRQNRANYGYAF. In DNA, the CDR3 is TGTGCCAGCAGACAGAACAGGGCCAACTATGGCTACGCCTTC.

The genes are TRBV6-2 or TRBV6-3 and TRBJ2-3; a possible D gene is TRBD2 (6 bases). The V gene lost 2 bases and the J gene lost 1 base, with 16 bases spanning the gap. Germline V gives CDR1 MNHEY, CDR2 SVGEGT. The CDR3 is 17 amino acids. The CDR3 loop reads CASSYEQRRGGTDTQYF. CDR3 in DNA: TGTGCCAGCAGTTACGAGCAGAGGCGGGGAGGCACAGATACGCAGTATTTT.

This clonotype was seen a few times. This rearrangement joins TRBV18 to TRBJ2-1, with unresolved D. Germline V gives CDR1 KGHSH, CDR2 LQKENI. Trimming shortened V by 6 bases and J by 8 bases, and 8 bases separated the two germline ends. CDR3 length: 11 amino acids. CDR3: CASSPQDEQFF. DNA for the CDR3: TGTGCCAGCTCGCCTCAGGATGAGCAGTTCTTC.

The table lists this clonotype with a few counts. This chain uses TRBV7-8 with TRBJ2-1; 7 nucleotides line up with TRBD2. Trimming at V came to 0 bases and at J to 0 bases, leaving 5 bases not matched to a gene. Germline lookup yields CDR1 SGHVS and CDR2 FQNEAQ. The CDR3 loop spans 17 amino acids. The CDR3 DNA reads as TGTGCCAGCAGCTTAGCGGGGCGGGGGAGCTCCTACAATGAGCAGTTCTTC. Its translation: CASSLAGRGSSYNEQFF.

This CDR3 reads CAIKSGSVDEQFF. Written as DNA, the CDR3 is TGTGCCATCAAGAGCGGGAGCGTCGATGAGCAGTTCTTC. The chain joins TRBV10-3 to TRBJ2-1, with 8 bases matching TRBD2. V lost 7 bases and J lost 8; bases outside the gene matches: 7. Germline V gene lookup returns CDR1 ENHRY and CDR2 SYGVKD. The CDR3 covers 13 residues.

This clonotype occurred a few times. J is TRBJ2-3 and V is TRBV2; 10 bases match TRBD2. The CDR3 extends over 16 amino acids. J gave up 4 bases and V 9 bases, and 13 bases lay outside the gene matches. The germline V gene encodes CDR1 SNHLY and CDR2 FYNNEI. The CDR3 sequence: CASKREVAGGADTQYF. DNA for the CDR3: TGTGCCAGTAAAAGGGAGGTAGCGGGGGGTGCAGATACGCAGTATTTT.